These 27 T cell receptor beta chains originate from one sample sequenced in a study of monozygotic twins with inflammatory bowel disease. No DNA is given; TCRdb re-called the 5' RACE reads and lists each CDR3 protein once. The sample table includes 350,000 to 550,000 distinct CDR3 sequences. Sequencing was performed on blood. These receptors came from a human donor with ulcerative colitis or Crohn's disease, or a healthy co-twin of an affected twin (not recorded which).

This chain uses TRBV27 with TRBJ1-2; TCRdb names TRBD1, which stays unverified in the absence of DNA. Germline V gives CDR1 MNHEY, CDR2 SMNVEV (reference sequence). There are 15 residues in the CDR3. Here the CDR3 reads CASSSTGTGPMGYTF.

The V and J genes are TRBV6-6 and TRBJ1-2; as DNA is missing, the TRBD1 call by TCRdb cannot be tested. This CDR3 contains 13 residues. The germline gives CDR1 MNHNY, CDR2 SVGAGI (reference sequence). CDR3 region: CASRRTGGHGYTF.

The V and J genes are TRBV29-1 and TRBJ1-2. CDR3 length: 15 residues. Germline V lookup: CDR1 SQVTM, CDR2 ANQGSEA. CDR3 region: CSVEEGPPDWDGYTF.

The rearrangement joins TRBV7-8 to TRBJ2-4; with no DNA, the TCRdb D assignment of TRBD1 cannot be verified. The CDR3 length is 15 residues. Germline V gene data show CDR1 as SGHVS and CDR2 as FQNEAQ. The CDR3 sequence: CASSLVPGHMDIQYF.

This sequence joins TRBV27 and TRBJ2-1; with no DNA, the TCRdb D assignment of TRBD1 cannot be verified. The CDR3 contains 15 residues. Germline loops: CDR1 MNHEY, CDR2 SMNVEV (reference sequence). CDR3 sequence: CASSLMSEGYNEQFF.

The genes are TRBV18 and TRBJ2-4; TCRdb gives TRBD2 as the D gene, but with no DNA this cannot be confirmed. The CDR3 sequence is 16 residues long. CDR1 is KGHSH, CDR2 LQKENI, per germline. The CDR3 sequence: CASSPLAGGAKNIQYF.

This rearrangement joins TRBV4-2 to TRBJ2-3. The CDR3 has 13 amino acids. Germline V gives CDR1 LGHNA, CDR2 YNFKEQ. Here the CDR3 reads CASSRAPADTQYF.

This chain uses TRBV5-4 with TRBJ2-7. In germline, CDR1 is SGHNT, CDR2 YYREEE (reference sequence). The CDR3 contains 13 residues. This CDR3 is CASSFQESYEQYF. The whole variable domain, remainder taken from reference TRBV5-4 and TRBJ2-7, is ETGVTQSPTHLIKTRGQQVTLRCSSQSGHNTVSWYQQALGQGPQFIFQYYREEENGRGNFPPRFSGLQFPNYSSELNVNALELDDSALYLCASSFQESYEQYFGPGTRLTVT.

V usage is TRBV12-3 or TRBV12-4 and J usage is TRBJ2-5; the TCRdb D gene call, TRBD1, has no DNA to confirm it. The CDR3 length is 13 residues. This chain's CDR3 is CAISSGSQRTQYF.

This chain connects TRBV7-2 to TRBJ2-5; TCRdb's D call, TRBD1, is unchecked because there is no DNA. The CDR3 is 16 residues long. Germline values: CDR1 SGHTA, CDR2 FQGNSA. CDR3 protein: CASSPGGGAGQETQYF.

The V call is TRBV18, the J call TRBJ2-7. The CDR3 has 16 amino acids. CDR1 is KGHSH and CDR2 is LQKENI in the germline V gene. The CDR3 loop is CASSPINWRESYEQYF.

The CDR3 here is CASSPRPDPRVIEQYF. The chain employs TRBV18 and TRBJ2-7. The CDR3 loop spans 16 amino acids. Germline V gene lookup returns CDR1 KGHSH and CDR2 LQKENI. The complete variable domain, with remaining parts taken from reference TRBV18 and TRBJ2-7, reads NAGVMQNPRHLVRRRGQEARLRCSPMKGHSHVYWYRQLPEEGLKFMVYLQKENIIDESGMPKERFSAEFPKEGPSILRIQQVVRGDSAAYFCASSPRPDPRVIEQYFGPGTRLTVT.

This sequence joins TRBV7-2 and TRBJ1-2; TCRdb's D gene call, TRBD1, goes unchecked for lack of DNA. CDR3 size: 16 residues. Germline V gene lookup returns CDR1 SGHTA and CDR2 FQGNSA. The CDR3 spells CASSLARDRLNYGYTF.

J is TRBJ2-7 and V is TRBV4-2; the TCRdb D gene call, TRBD2, has no DNA to confirm it. Germline CDR1 and CDR2: LGHNA and YNFKEQ. The CDR3 spans 15 residues. The CDR3 region is CASSQGTASSYEQYF.

The chain employs TRBV14 and TRBJ1-6. Germline CDR1 and CDR2: SGHDN and FVKESK. This CDR3 has 14 residues. The chain's CDR3 is CASSQERGWSPLHF.

The chain couples TRBV5-1 to TRBJ2-7. Per the germline V gene, CDR1 is SGHRS and CDR2 is YFSETQ. The CDR3 totals 14 residues. CDR3 protein: CASSTSTDSYEQYF.

The rearrangement links TRBV29-1 to TRBJ2-7; TCRdb lists TRBD1, though no DNA is available to test this call. Germline CDR1 reads SQVTM; CDR2 reads ANQGSEA. The CDR3 length is 13 residues. The CDR3 is CSVEETDTYEQYF.

The rearrangement joins TRBV12-5 to TRBJ2-1; TCRdb selects TRBD1, and the lack of DNA leaves this call unchecked. The CDR3 totals 17 residues. Germline V gene data show CDR1 as LGHNT and CDR2 as FRNRAP. CDR3 protein: CASGFLGQGFSYNEQFF.

This chain uses TRBV9 with TRBJ2-3; checking the TCRdb D call of TRBD1 is not possible without DNA. The CDR3 extends over 14 amino acids. Germline values: CDR1 SGDLS, CDR2 YYNGEE. The CDR3 loop is CASSERDTSDTQYF.

The V gene is TRBV7-9, the J gene TRBJ1-3; TCRdb proposes TRBD1, but this gene call is untestable without DNA. CDR3 length: 13 residues. CDR1 is SEHNR, CDR2 FQNEAQ, per germline (reference sequence). The CDR3 sequence is CASSLSGVNTIYF.

The chain links TRBV15 to TRBJ1-6. Germline V gene sequence: CDR1 LNHNV, CDR2 YYDKDF (reference sequence). The CDR3 is 19 amino acids. CDR3 protein: CATSREKRTLRSYNSPLHF.

The V gene is TRBV29-1, the J gene TRBJ1-6; no DNA is available, so the TRBD1 call from TCRdb remains unchecked. Germline CDR1 SQVTM, CDR2 ANQGSEA. The CDR3 is made up of 13 amino acids. The CDR3 loop reads CSVGEQGNSPLHF. Full variable domain (rest looked up from reference TRBV29-1 and TRBJ1-6): SAVISQKPSRDICQRGTSLTIQCQVDSQVTMMFWYRQQPGQSLTLIATANQGSEATYESGFVIDKFPISRPNLTFSTLTVSNMSPEDSSIYLCSVGEQGNSPLHFGNGTRLTVT.

The chain is built from TRBV12-3 or TRBV12-4 and TRBJ2-7. The CDR3 totals 13 residues. CDR3 protein: CASRDDLSYEQYF.

This sequence joins TRBV7-2 and TRBJ2-5; without DNA, the TCRdb call of TRBD1 cannot be checked. The CDR3 totals 16 residues. Per germline, CDR1 SGHTA and CDR2 FQGNSA. CDR3 sequence reads: CASSSSLGAGVETQYF.

The V gene is TRBV28, the J gene TRBJ2-7; TCRdb's D call, TRBD1, is unchecked because there is no DNA. The CDR3 extends over 12 amino acids. Per the germline V gene, CDR1 is MDHEN and CDR2 is SYDVKM. CDR3 loop: CASMQGKYEQYF.

The chain has TRBV20-1 and TRBJ2-3; TCRdb's D call of TRBD2 is untestable without DNA. From germline, CDR1 is DFQATT and CDR2 SNEGSKA (reference sequence). The CDR3 has 15 amino acids. CDR3 protein: CSARSALQSLDTQYF.

The chain couples TRBV12-3 or TRBV12-4 to TRBJ1-4; the D call of TRBD1 rests on TCRdb alone, since no DNA is present to check it. CDR3 length equals 14 residues. The CDR3: CASKMTGNNEKLFF.